This is a list of T cell receptor beta chains from one sample in a study of human T cells and chemical hapten exposure. TCRdb ran MiXCR on the 5' RACE reads and lists one entry per CDR3 protein. This table has under 150,000 distinct CDR3 sequences, more than 15% appearing once. The receptors derive from a human donor in good health. Both conserved end residues are part of each CDR3. The order of the fields is J gene, V gene, CDR3 length, clone size, D gene, CDR3 DNA, CDR3 protein. A D gene is named only where the DNA matches it firmly. Not every row has a clone size; where given, it reads once, few, many or a size class.

>TRBJ1-1|TRBV5-1|16|-|TRBD1
TGCGCCAGCAGCTTGGAAACAGGGGAATGGGGCACTGAAGCTTTCTTT
CASSLETGEWGTEAFF
>TRBJ2-6|TRBV11-2|16|-|TRBD1
TGTGCCAGCAGCCCGGACAGGGTTGCTGGGGCCAACGTCCTGACTTTC
CASSPDRVAGANVLTF
>TRBJ1-2|TRBV28|15|-|-
-
CASSWGVGTAGGYNF
>TRBJ1-5|TRBV28|15|once|-
TGTGCCAGCACCGTGGGATGCGGCTCAAATCAGCCCCAGCATTTT
CASTVGCGSNQPQHF
>TRBJ2-5|TRBV7-9|13|few|TRBD1
TGTGCCAGCAGATTGACAGGGGTGGAGACCCAGTACTTC
CASRLTGVETQYF
>TRBJ2-1|TRBV18|17|few|TRBD2
TGTGCCAGCTCACCCCTCCTAGCGGGAGGGGACTACAATGAGCAGTTCTTC
CASSPLLAGGDYNEQFF
>TRBJ2-5|TRBV20-1|11|-|-
TGCAGTGCACGGGATCTGGAGACCCAGTACTTC
CSARDLETQYF
>TRBJ2-5|TRBV20-1|12|few|-
TGCAGTGCTAGAGGGGCCTCGAGGACCCAGTACTTC
CSARGASRTQYF
>TRBJ2-7|TRBV11-2|15|-|TRBD2
TGTGCCAGCAGCCCGGGACTAGCGGCTCTAGGTGAGCAGTACTTC
CASSPGLAALGEQYF
>TRBJ1-2|TRBV28|16|few|-
TGTGCCAGCACTCCTTCCCGGGGGGGGCTGGTATATGGCTACACCTTC
CASTPSRGGLVYGYTF
>TRBJ2-3|TRBV12-3/TRBV12-4|15|-|TRBD2
TGTGCCAGCAGTTTTTCAGCGGGAGGAGCAGATACGCAGTATTTT
CASSFSAGGADTQYF
>TRBJ2-3|TRBV2|13|many|TRBD2
TGTGCCAGCACACTAGCGGGAGCGGATACGCAGTATTTT
CASTLAGADTQYF
>TRBJ2-6|TRBV15|18|few|TRBD1
TGTGCCACCAGCGGATCGACAGGGCCCTTCTCTGGGGCCAACGTCCTGACTTTC
CATSGSTGPFSGANVLTF
>TRBJ1-1|TRBV28|13|-|-
TGTGCCAGCAGTTCACAGCCGAACACTGAAGCTTTCTTT
CASSSQPNTEAFF
>TRBJ2-1|TRBV10-3|16|-|TRBD2
TGTGCCATCAGTGAGTCTAGCGGGAGGTCGGGGAATGAGCAGTTCTTC
CAISESSGRSGNEQFF